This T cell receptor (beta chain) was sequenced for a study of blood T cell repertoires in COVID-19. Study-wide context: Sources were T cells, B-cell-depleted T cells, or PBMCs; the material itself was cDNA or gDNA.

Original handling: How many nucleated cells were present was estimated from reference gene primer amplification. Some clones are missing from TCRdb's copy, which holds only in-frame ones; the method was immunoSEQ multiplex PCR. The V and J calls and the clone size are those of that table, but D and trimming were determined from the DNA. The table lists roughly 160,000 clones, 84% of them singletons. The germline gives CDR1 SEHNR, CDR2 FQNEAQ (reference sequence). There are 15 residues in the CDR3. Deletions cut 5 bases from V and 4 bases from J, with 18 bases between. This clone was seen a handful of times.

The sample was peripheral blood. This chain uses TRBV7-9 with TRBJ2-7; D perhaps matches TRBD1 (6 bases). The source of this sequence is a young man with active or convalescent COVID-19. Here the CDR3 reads CASSHPTGALYEQYF. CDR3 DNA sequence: TGTGCCAGCAGCCATCCGACAGGCGCTTTATACGAGCAGTACTTC.